The clone carrying this T cell receptor (beta chain) was recorded once. The data stem from a study of cytomegalovirus exposure and HLA in healthy donors. Vbeta (60) and Jbeta (13) primers were used in the PCR. Libraries were prepared by immunoSEQ multiplex PCR; TCRdb keeps only in-frame clonotypes and omits some of them. The sample has around 140,000 clones; approximately 86% are singletons. Per the germline V gene, CDR1 is MDHEN and CDR2 is SYDVKM. The CDR3 loop spans 16 amino acids. V was clipped by 5 bases and J by 2 bases, with 17 bases between them. Sequencing was done on a sample of PBMCs. This chain joins TRBV28 and TRBJ2-3, with a tentative D call TRBD2 (6 bases). This TCR derives from a woman aged 40-49 years in good health and CMV-seronegative. The CDR3 sequence: CASSPPGVAATDTQYF. The CDR3 DNA is TGTGCCAGCAGTCCCCCCGGAGTAGCGGCCACAGATACGCAGTATTTT.